A selection of T cell receptor beta chains follows, all from one sample in a study of a mutant IDH1 vaccine in newly diagnosed glioma. Profiling relied on immunoSEQ multiplex PCR, and the TCRdb table lists in-frame clones only, not all of them. The data show around 23,000 clones, with roughly 84% seen just once and about 2.7% held by the top ten. Their antigen targets remain unknown. The sample was PBMCs, taken from a glioma patient whose treatment included an IDH1 peptide vaccine. These receptors were taken from a man aged 40-49 years with glioma. Both conserved end residues are part of each CDR3. A D gene is named only where the DNA matches it firmly. Rows may omit the clone size; those that give it use once, few, many or a size class.

size,V,J,D,DNA,CDR3
once,TRBV4-1,TRBJ1-2,NA,TGCGCCAGCAGCCAAGAAACGATGGCGCCGAACTATGGCTACACCTTC,CASSQETMAPNYGYTF
once,TRBV2,TRBJ2-1,TRBD2,TGTGCCATCCGAGCCCCCGGGACTAGCGGGAGAAATGAGCAGTTCTTC,CAIRAPGTSGRNEQFF
NA,TRBV19,TRBJ1-5,NA,TGTGCCAGTAGGGGGGCAGGTCAAGGCAATCAGCCCCAGCATTTT,CASRGAGQGNQPQHF
once,TRBV19,TRBJ2-6,NA,TGTGCCAGTAGTCACCCAGGGTCCCCCTCTGGGGCCAACGTCCTGACTTTC,CASSHPGSPSGANVLTF
NA,TRBV2,TRBJ1-5,NA,TGTGCCAGCAGAGCAATAGGGGGTCAGCCCCAGCATTTT,CASRAIGGQPQHF
NA,TRBV10-3,TRBJ2-4,TRBD2,TGTGCCATCAGAAGCGGCGGGGGGCTAGCCAAAAACATTCAGTACTTC,CAIRSGGGLAKNIQYF
NA,TRBV13,TRBJ2-1,TRBD2,TGTGCCAGCAGCGGGAGGACTAGCTTCTCCTACAATGAGCAGTTCTTC,CASSGRTSFSYNEQFF
NA,TRBV19,TRBJ2-3,NA,TGTGCCAGTAGTATCCTACCCAGGGCAGATACGCAGTATTTT,CASSILPRADTQYF
NA,TRBV27,TRBJ1-2,TRBD1,TGTGCCAGCAGACCTATACAGGGGGCGCTGGGCTACACCTTC,CASRPIQGALGYTF
NA,TRBV7-2,TRBJ2-7,NA,TGTGCCAGCAGCTCGCAGATGGGACTTTTCTCCTACGAGCAGTACTTC,CASSSQMGLFSYEQYF
NA,TRBV19,TRBJ2-5,TRBD1,TGTGCCAGTAGTATATATGACAGGGAAGAGACCCAGTACTTC,CASSIYDREETQYF